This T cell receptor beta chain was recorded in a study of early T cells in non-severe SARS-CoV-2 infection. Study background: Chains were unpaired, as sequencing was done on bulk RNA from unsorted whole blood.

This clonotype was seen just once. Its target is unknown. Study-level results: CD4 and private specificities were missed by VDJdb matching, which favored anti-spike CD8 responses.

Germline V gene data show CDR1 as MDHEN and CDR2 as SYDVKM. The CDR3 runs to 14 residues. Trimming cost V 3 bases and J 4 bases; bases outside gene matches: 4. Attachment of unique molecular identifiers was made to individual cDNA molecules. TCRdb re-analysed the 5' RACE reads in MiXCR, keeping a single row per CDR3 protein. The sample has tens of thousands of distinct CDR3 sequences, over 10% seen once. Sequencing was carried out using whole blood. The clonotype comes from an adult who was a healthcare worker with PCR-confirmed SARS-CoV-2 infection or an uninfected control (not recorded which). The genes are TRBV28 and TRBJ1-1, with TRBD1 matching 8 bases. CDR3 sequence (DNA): TGTGCCAGCAGTTTTATCGGGACAGGCACTGAAGCTTTCTTT. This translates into CASSFIGTGTEAFF.